These 12 T cell receptor beta chains were sequenced from one sample in a study of CD8+ T cells in alopecia areata. Documented treatment: oral pan-JAK inhibitor, 5-10 mg twice daily. Peripheral blood and lesional scalp punch biopsies came from alopecia areata patients. Isolated RNA was reverse transcribed into cDNA used as the sequencing template. Data came from immunoSEQ multiplex PCR; TCRdb stores just in-frame clones and leaves some out. Of about 12,000 clones detected, 65% to 70% appear once; the ten largest clones hold about 7%. The sequenced sample was skin, obtained at week 4, from a patient treated with tofacitinib. These receptors were collected from a human donor with alopecia areata.

Written as DNA, the CDR3 is TGTGCCATCAGTACGGACCTAACGAACACCGGGGAGCTGTTTTTT. Protein sequence: CAISTDLTNTGELFF. The genes are TRBV10-3 and TRBJ2-2; D is ambiguous. V shed 5 bases and J shed 0 bases, with 10 bases lying between them. This CDR3 is 15 amino acids long. Germline CDR1 and CDR2: ENHRY and SYGVKD.

This clone was seen just once. The CDR3 DNA sequence: TGTGCCAGCAGTGGGGGGACTAGCGGGGTCTCCTACAATGAGCAGTTCTTC. The encoded protein is CASSGGTSGVSYNEQFF. This chain uses TRBV6-1 with TRBJ2-1; TRBD2 matches 13 bases. This CDR3 contains 17 residues. Germline-derived CDR1 and CDR2 are MNHNS and SASEGT. Trimming at V came to 4 bases and at J to 0 bases, leaving 3 bases not matched to a gene.

This clone was seen more than once but under ten times. Within the sample, other DNA sequences also encode this same CDR3. The chain carries TRBV15 and TRBJ2-2, with 7 bases lining up with TRBD2. V shed 9 bases, J shed 5 bases, and the junction held 15 bases outside the gene matches. The germline V gene has CDR1 LNHNV and CDR2 YYDKDF (reference sequence). CDR3 length equals 16 residues. Here the CDR3 reads CATGTLREGWTGELFF. DNA of the CDR3: TGTGCCACTGGGACCCTAAGGGAGGGATGGACCGGGGAGCTGTTTTTT.

In this sample, this clone turned up a few times. The chain combines TRBV28 with TRBJ2-5, with 12 positions matching TRBD1. V gave up 8 bases and J gave up 4 bases; unmatched junction bases: 5. From germline, CDR1 is MDHEN and CDR2 SYDVKM. The CDR3 runs to 14 residues. In DNA form, the CDR3 reads TGTGCCAGCGTTGGGACAGGGGGCGTAGAGACCCAGTACTTC. It is translated as CASVGTGGVETQYF.

This clone came up a few times. The chain links TRBV4-3 to TRBJ1-1, with D possibly being TRBD1 (5 bases). V lost 5 bases, J lost 3 bases, and 13 bases lay in between. The CDR3 has 14 residues. CDR1 is LGHNA, CDR2 YSLEER, per germline. The CDR3 loop reads CASSLDSRHTEAFF. CDR3 DNA sequence: TGCGCCAGCAGCTTAGACAGCCGACACACTGAAGCTTTCTTT.

Details on this clone: The sample has other DNA sequences that encode this CDR3 too. This sequence joins TRBV5-6 and TRBJ1-3; no definite D call. The CDR3 runs 14 residues. The germline V gene encodes CDR1 SGHDT and CDR2 YYEEEE. V was clipped by 4 bases and J by 0 bases, with 8 bases between them. The CDR3 bases are TGTGCCAGCAGCCGCCGGGGCTCTGGAAACACCATATATTTT. Translation gives CASSRRGSGNTIYF.

The chain is built from TRBV5-1 and TRBJ1-1; a weak D match, TRBD1 (5 bases). The CDR3 runs 16 residues. V dropped 6 bases and J dropped 8 bases, with 26 bases sitting between them. The germline V gene encodes CDR1 SGHRS and CDR2 YFSETQ. CDR3 nucleotide sequence: TGCGCCAGCACCTTTACCCTGAGAGGGGAGGATCGGGAAGCTTTCTTT. Its protein product is CASTFTLRGEDREAFF.

The chain employs TRBV7-9 and TRBJ2-5, with 13 bases identical to TRBD2. CDR3 length equals 18 residues. Germline CDR1 SEHNR, CDR2 FQNEAQ (reference sequence). V trimming: 1 base; J trimming: 11 bases; junction bases outside the gene matches: 16. The CDR3 coding sequence is TGTGCCAGCAGCTTAGGACTAGCGGGGGGCAACTTGTGGGAGGAGCAGTACTTC. Translating gives CASSLGLAGGNLWEEQYF.

Of note for this clone: At the DNA level, this CDR3 is encoded by other sequences in the same sample as well. The genes are TRBV5-8 and TRBJ2-1; TRBD2 matches at 7 bases. V dropped 4 bases and J dropped 4; count of bases not matched to a gene: 8. CDR1 SGHTS and CDR2 YDEGEE come from the germline V gene. CDR3 length equals 15 residues. In DNA, the CDR3 is TGTGCCAGCAGCCTGATGGCTAGCGGATACAATGAGCAGTTCTTC. Translation gives CASSLMASGYNEQFF.

The chain joins TRBV20-1 to TRBJ2-1; D is unresolved. The V end lost 4 bases, the J end lost 8 bases, and 9 bases lay between the germline ends. The CDR3 loop spans 11 amino acids. Germline CDR1 DFQATT, CDR2 SNEGSKA (reference sequence). The CDR3 spells CSAIGVDEQFF. CDR3 DNA: TGCAGTGCTATTGGAGTGGATGAGCAGTTCTTC.

This chain connects TRBV7-9 to TRBJ1-4; TRBD1 aligns across 9 bases. The CDR3 extends over 14 amino acids. CDR1 is SEHNR and CDR2 is FQNEAQ in the germline V gene (reference sequence). Germline trimming cut 1 base from V and 13 bases from J; bases unmatched to any gene: 7. The CDR3 spells CASSLEVETGGLFF. As DNA, the CDR3 is TGTGCCAGCAGCTTAGAAGTGGAGACAGGGGGACTGTTTTTT.

The CDR3 protein is CASSLPEYEQYF. CDR3 nucleotides: TGTGCCAGCAGCCTCCCAGAGTACGAGCAGTACTTC. The rearrangement joins TRBV5-6 to TRBJ2-7; D call uncertain. Germline V gene sequence: CDR1 SGHDT, CDR2 YYEEEE. CDR3 length equals 12 residues. The V end lost 4 bases, the J end lost 4 bases, and 9 bases lay between the germline ends.